The 20 T cell receptor beta chains reported below all come from one sample, sequenced in a study of CD8 T cells in Susac syndrome. An input of roughly 0.5 to 1 ug of RNA was subjected to reverse transcription using random hexamers. Via MiXCR, TCRdb re-called the immunoSEQ multiplex PCR reads, giving one row per CDR3 protein. The top ten hold 0.085% to 0.11% of the sample, which has 150,000 to 200,000 distinct CDR3 sequences, roughly 95% seen once. The material sequenced was CD4+ T cells from PBMCs. Every receptor here comes from a human donor in good health.

The rearrangement uses TRBV15 and TRBJ1-1; D uncertain. The CDR3 length is 14 residues. The ends were cut back, 1 base at V and 4 bases at J, with 10 bases in the middle. Germline lookup yields CDR1 LNHNV and CDR2 YYDKDF (reference sequence). In DNA form, the CDR3 reads TGTGCCACCAGCAGAGGATACAGCGGCACTGAAGCTTTCTTT. Translation: CATSRGYSGTEAFF.

The V gene is TRBV24-1, the J gene TRBJ2-6; D is undetermined. This CDR3 has 11 amino acids. The germline gives CDR1 KGHDR, CDR2 SFDVKD. The germline V and J ends were trimmed by 11 bases and 4 bases, with 5 bases remaining between them. The CDR3 DNA reads TGTGCCATCCACGGGGCCAACGTCCTGACTTTC. The encoded protein is CAIHGANVLTF.

As DNA, the CDR3 is TGTGCCAGCAGCCTAGGACAGGGTTGGGATGAGCAGTTCTTC. This gives the protein CASSLGQGWDEQFF. This chain connects TRBV7-2 to TRBJ2-1, with TRBD1 identical over 8 bases. Germline CDR1 is SGHTA and CDR2 is FQGNSA. With 5 bases clipped from V and 8 bases from J, the junction kept 8 bases outside the gene matches. The CDR3 consists of 14 residues. The whole variable domain, remainder taken from reference TRBV7-2 and TRBJ2-1, is GAGVSQSPSNKVTEKGKDVELRCDPISGHTALYWYRQSLGQGLEFLIYFQGNSAPDKSGLPSDRFSAERTGGSVSTLTIQRTQQEDSAVYLCASSLGQGWDEQFFGPGTRLTVL.

The CDR3 reads CASSPFAGGNEQFF. In DNA, the CDR3 is TGTGCCAGCTCACCATTCGCTGGAGGAAATGAGCAGTTCTTC. This chain joins TRBV18 and TRBJ2-1; tentative D call: TRBD2 (5 bases). Trimming took off 2 bases at V and 7 bases at J, with 12 bases between the two ends. Germline V gene data show CDR1 as KGHSH and CDR2 as LQKENI. The CDR3 loop spans 14 amino acids.

The chain links TRBV20-1 to TRBJ1-1; unclear D gene. V was cut by 4 bases and J by 1 base, with 4 bases left in between. CDR3 size: 11 residues. Germline V lookup: CDR1 DFQATT, CDR2 SNEGSKA (reference sequence). CDR3 residues: CSATGNTEAFF. CDR3 coding DNA: TGCAGTGCTACCGGGAACACTGAAGCTTTCTTT.

The rearrangement joins TRBV5-1 to TRBJ2-3; possibly TRBD1 or TRBD2 for D (5 bases each). The length of the CDR3 is 14 residues. The ends were cut back, 4 bases at V and 5 bases at J, with 14 bases in the middle. Germline CDR1 and CDR2: SGHRS and YFSETQ. The CDR3 DNA reads TGCGCCAGCAGCGTTGACTCTGGGGGAGATACGCAGTATTTT. Translated: CASSVDSGGDTQYF.

The V gene is TRBV7-8, the J gene TRBJ2-1, with D tentatively TRBD1 (5 bases). Between the trimmed V and J ends, which lost 3 bases and 1 base, there was a span of 7 bases. The CDR3 spans 14 residues. Germline CDR1 and CDR2: SGHVS and FQNEAQ. The CDR3 loop is CASSFDSSYNEQFF. In nucleotides, the CDR3 is TGTGCCAGCAGCTTTGACAGTTCCTACAATGAGCAGTTCTTC.

CDR3 coding DNA: TGTGCCAGCAAAACGGGGATACTGGATCTAGTCGATGAGCAGTTCTTC. It specifies CASKTGILDLVDEQFF. This rearrangement joins TRBV6-6 to TRBJ2-1, with D tentatively TRBD2 (5 bases). This CDR3 spans 16 amino acids. The ends were cut back, 7 bases at V and 8 bases at J, with 24 bases in the middle. Germline V gene data show CDR1 as MNHNY and CDR2 as SVGAGI (reference sequence).

The CDR3 DNA reads TGTGCCAGCAGACCTACAGGGCTCCACGAGCAGTACTTC. Translating gives CASRPTGLHEQYF. The chain links TRBV6-5 to TRBJ2-7; the D gene is possibly TRBD1 (6 bases). CDR3 size: 13 residues. The ends were cut back, 6 bases at V and 5 bases at J, with 14 bases in the middle. Germline CDR1 reads MNHEY; CDR2 reads SVGAGI.

V gene TRBV27 combines with J gene TRBJ2-2; no firm D call. CDR1 is MNHEY, CDR2 SMNVEV, per germline (reference sequence). Trimming removed 7 bases from V and 0 bases from J, with 15 bases in between. The length of the CDR3 is 16 residues. This CDR3 reads CASTRLASANTGELFF. The DNA for the CDR3 is TGTGCCAGCACCCGGCTGGCGTCCGCGAACACCGGGGAGCTGTTTTTT.

The rearrangement joins TRBV27 to TRBJ2-1; D might be TRBD1 (5 bases). This CDR3 is built from 14 residues. Germline V CDR1 and CDR2: MNHEY, SMNVEV (reference sequence). Trimming pared 6 bases from V and 0 bases from J, leaving 9 bases between. CDR3 in DNA: TGTGCCAGCAGCAGGGTTAGCTCCTACAATGAGCAGTTCTTC. It translates to CASSRVSSYNEQFF.

The V gene is TRBV27, the J gene TRBJ2-7; 7 positions agree with TRBD1. Unmatched junction bases numbered 3, after V lost 6 bases and J lost 4 bases. The V gene's germline CDR1 is MNHEY and CDR2 SMNVEV (reference sequence). This CDR3 has 12 amino acids. In DNA, the CDR3 is TGTGCCAGCAGGCAACAGGGGTACGAGCAGTACTTC. This gives the protein CASRQQGYEQYF.

The chain uses TRBV20-1 and TRBJ1-4; D might be TRBD1 (5 bases). CDR3 length: 13 amino acids. The germline V and J ends were trimmed by 3 bases and 5 bases, with 10 bases remaining between them. CDR1 is DFQATT, CDR2 SNEGSKA, per germline (reference sequence). The CDR3 protein is CSASIRDNEKLFF. DNA of the CDR3: TGCAGTGCTAGTATCAGGGACAATGAAAAACTGTTTTTT.

This clonotype was seen once. This chain uses TRBV5-1 with TRBJ2-7; no clear D. The length of the CDR3 is 12 residues. Germline CDR1 reads SGHRS; CDR2 reads YFSETQ. V dropped 1 base and J dropped 0 bases, with 2 bases sitting between them. The DNA of the CDR3 is TGCGCCAGCAGCTTGCCCTCCTACGAGCAGTACTTC. It encodes CASSLPSYEQYF.

This sequence joins TRBV15 and TRBJ2-5; D is undetermined. V gave up 2 bases and J gave up 5 bases, with 6 bases separating them. The germline gives CDR1 LNHNV, CDR2 YYDKDF (reference sequence). This CDR3 region has 12 residues. The CDR3 DNA reads as TGTGCCACCAGCAGACTTGGGGAGACCCAGTACTTC. It specifies CATSRLGETQYF.

The chain is built from TRBV29-1 and TRBJ2-3; 10 positions match TRBD1. Looked up from germline, CDR1 is SQVTM and CDR2 is ANQGSEA. This CDR3 region has 14 residues. With 6 bases clipped from V and 1 base from J, the junction kept 4 bases outside the gene matches. The CDR3 here is CSVPGTGGTDTQYF. In DNA, the CDR3 is TGCAGCGTCCCCGGGACAGGGGGCACAGATACGCAGTATTTT.

This sequence joins TRBV29-1 and TRBJ2-1; 12 bases match TRBD2. Per the germline V gene, CDR1 is SQVTM and CDR2 is ANQGSEA. The V and J ends lost 4 bases and 4 bases, in that order; junction bases with no gene match: 2. The CDR3 sequence is 14 residues long. CDR3 sequence: CSVGLAGVYNEQFF. The CDR3 nucleotides read TGCAGCGTTGGACTAGCGGGAGTTTACAATGAGCAGTTCTTC.

This rearrangement joins TRBV5-1 to TRBJ2-3; 7 nucleotides align to TRBD2. V was clipped by 3 bases and J by 1 base; unmatched bases: 8. The CDR3 is 16 amino acids. The germline gives CDR1 SGHRS, CDR2 YFSETQ. In nucleotides, the CDR3 is TGCGCCAGCAGCTCCCTTGGAGGGAGGGGCACAGATACGCAGTATTTT. This encodes CASSSLGGRGTDTQYF. Combining the CDR3 with reference TRBV5-1 and TRBJ2-3 gives the whole variable domain KAGVTQTPRYLIKTRGQQVTLSCSPISGHRSVSWYQQTPGQGLQFLFEYFSETQRNKGNFPGRFSGRQFSNSRSEMNVSTLELGDSALYLCASSSLGGRGTDTQYFGPGTRLTVL.

The V and J genes are TRBV4-3 and TRBJ2-1; D gene unclear. Germline assignment: CDR1 LGHNA and CDR2 YSLEER. This CDR3 comprises 14 residues. V was cut by 0 bases and J by 4 bases, with 7 bases left in between. As DNA, the CDR3 is TGCGCCAGCAGCCAAGATTTGGGGTACAATGAGCAGTTCTTC. It yields the protein CASSQDLGYNEQFF.

The gene calls are TRBV7-3 and TRBJ1-1; maybe TRBD1 (6 bases). Germline CDR1 and CDR2: SGHTA and FQGTGA. Trimming removed 4 bases from V and 1 base from J, with 10 bases in between. This CDR3 has 14 residues. The CDR3 here is CASSSTGSNTEAFF. CDR3 in DNA: TGTGCCAGCAGCTCAACAGGGTCGAACACTGAAGCTTTCTTT.